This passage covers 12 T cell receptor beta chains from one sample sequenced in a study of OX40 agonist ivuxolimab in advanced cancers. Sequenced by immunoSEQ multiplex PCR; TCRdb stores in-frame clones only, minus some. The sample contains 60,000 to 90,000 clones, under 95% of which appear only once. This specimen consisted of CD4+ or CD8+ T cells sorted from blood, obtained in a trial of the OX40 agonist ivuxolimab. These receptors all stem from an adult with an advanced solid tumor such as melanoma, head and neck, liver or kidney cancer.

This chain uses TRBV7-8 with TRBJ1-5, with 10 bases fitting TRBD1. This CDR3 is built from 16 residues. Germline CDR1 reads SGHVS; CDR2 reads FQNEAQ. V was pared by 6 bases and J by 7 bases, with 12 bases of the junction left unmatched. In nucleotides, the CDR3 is TGTGCCAGCAGTACGACAGGGGGCGGAATGGGGCAGCCCCAGCATTTT. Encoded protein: CASSTTGGGMGQPQHF.

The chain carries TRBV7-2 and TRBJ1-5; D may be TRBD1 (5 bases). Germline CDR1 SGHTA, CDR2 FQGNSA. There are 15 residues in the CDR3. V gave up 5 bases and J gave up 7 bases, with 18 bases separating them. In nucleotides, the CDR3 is TGTGCCAGCAGCGCCAATCCCGGGACGGGGCAGCCCCAGCATTTT. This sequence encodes CASSANPGTGQPQHF. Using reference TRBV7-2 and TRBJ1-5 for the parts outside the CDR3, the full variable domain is GAGVSQSPSNKVTEKGKDVELRCDPISGHTALYWYRQSLGQGLEFLIYFQGNSAPDKSGLPSDRFSAERTGGSVSTLTIQRTQQEDSAVYLCASSANPGTGQPQHFGDGTRLSIL.

The CDR3 sequence: CASSAVAVQETQYF. DNA of the CDR3: TGTGCCAGCAGTGCGGTAGCGGTCCAAGAGACCCAGTACTTC. The chain couples TRBV2 to TRBJ2-5, with a tentative D call TRBD2 (6 bases). The CDR3 contains 14 residues. CDR1 SNHLY and CDR2 FYNNEI come from the germline V gene. Trimming took off 4 bases at V and 1 base at J, with 10 bases between the two ends.

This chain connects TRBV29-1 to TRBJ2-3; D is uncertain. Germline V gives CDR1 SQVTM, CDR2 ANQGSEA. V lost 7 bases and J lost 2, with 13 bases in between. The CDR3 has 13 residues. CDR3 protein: CSGEDGYTDTQYF. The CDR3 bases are TGCAGCGGCGAGGACGGGTACACAGATACGCAGTATTTT.

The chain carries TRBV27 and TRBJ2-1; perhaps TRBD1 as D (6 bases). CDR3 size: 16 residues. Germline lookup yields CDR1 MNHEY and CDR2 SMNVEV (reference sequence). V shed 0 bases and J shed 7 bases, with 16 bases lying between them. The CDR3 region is CASSLSGTLSGNEQFF. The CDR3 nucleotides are TGTGCCAGCAGTTTATCCGGGACACTGAGTGGGAATGAGCAGTTCTTC.

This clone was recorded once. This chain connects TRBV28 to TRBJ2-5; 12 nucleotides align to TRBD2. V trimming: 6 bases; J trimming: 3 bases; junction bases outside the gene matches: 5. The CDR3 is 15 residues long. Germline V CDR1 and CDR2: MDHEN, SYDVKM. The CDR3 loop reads CASSPRLAGEETQYF. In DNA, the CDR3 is TGTGCCAGCAGCCCTAGACTAGCGGGGGAAGAGACCCAGTACTTC.

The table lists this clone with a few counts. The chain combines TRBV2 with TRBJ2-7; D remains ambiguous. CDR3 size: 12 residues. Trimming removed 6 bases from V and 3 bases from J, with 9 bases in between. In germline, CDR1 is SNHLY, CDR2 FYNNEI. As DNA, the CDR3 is TGTGCCAGCAGCTTTGACTTCTACGAGCAGTACTTC. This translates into CASSFDFYEQYF.

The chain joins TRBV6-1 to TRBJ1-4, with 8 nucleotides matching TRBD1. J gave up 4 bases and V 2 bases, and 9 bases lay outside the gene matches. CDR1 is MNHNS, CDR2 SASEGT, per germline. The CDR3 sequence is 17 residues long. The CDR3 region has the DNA TGTGCCAGCAGTGAAAGCGGACAGGGAATGGATAATGAAAAACTGTTTTTT. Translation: CASSESGQGMDNEKLFF.

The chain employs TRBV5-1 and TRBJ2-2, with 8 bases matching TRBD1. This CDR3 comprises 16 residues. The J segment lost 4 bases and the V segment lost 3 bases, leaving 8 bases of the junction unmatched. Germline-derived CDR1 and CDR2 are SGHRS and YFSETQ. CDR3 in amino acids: CASSSLDRDGTGELFF. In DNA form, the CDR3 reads TGCGCCAGCAGCTCGTTGGACAGGGATGGCACCGGGGAGCTGTTTTTT.

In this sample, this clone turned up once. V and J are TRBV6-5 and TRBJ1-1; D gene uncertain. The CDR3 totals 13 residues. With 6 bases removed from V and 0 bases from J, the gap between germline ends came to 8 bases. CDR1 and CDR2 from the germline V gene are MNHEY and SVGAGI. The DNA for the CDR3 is TGTGCCAGCAGCCCACCCATGAACACTGAAGCTTTCTTT. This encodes CASSPPMNTEAFF.

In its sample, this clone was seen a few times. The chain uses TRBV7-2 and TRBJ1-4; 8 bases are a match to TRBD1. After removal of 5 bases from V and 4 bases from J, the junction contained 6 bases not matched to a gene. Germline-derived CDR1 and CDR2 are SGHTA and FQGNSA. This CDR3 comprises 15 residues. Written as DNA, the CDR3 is TGTGCCAGCAGCCGACAGGGGACGAATAATGAAAAACTGTTTTTT. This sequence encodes CASSRQGTNNEKLFF.

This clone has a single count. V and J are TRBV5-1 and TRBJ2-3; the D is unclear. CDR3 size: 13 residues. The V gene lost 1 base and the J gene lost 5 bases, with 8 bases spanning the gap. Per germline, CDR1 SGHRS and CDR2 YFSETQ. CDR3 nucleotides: TGCGCCAGCAGCTTGTTTGGTGAAGATACGCAGTATTTT. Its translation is CASSLFGEDTQYF.